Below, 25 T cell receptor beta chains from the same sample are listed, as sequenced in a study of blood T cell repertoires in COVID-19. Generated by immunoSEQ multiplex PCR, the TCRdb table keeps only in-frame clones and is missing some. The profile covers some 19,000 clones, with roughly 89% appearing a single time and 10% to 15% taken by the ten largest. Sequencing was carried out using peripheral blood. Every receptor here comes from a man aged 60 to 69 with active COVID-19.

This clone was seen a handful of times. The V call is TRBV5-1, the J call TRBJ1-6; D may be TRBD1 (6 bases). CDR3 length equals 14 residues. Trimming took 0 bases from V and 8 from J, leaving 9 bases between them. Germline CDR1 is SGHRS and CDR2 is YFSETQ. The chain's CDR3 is CASSLAQGDSPLHF. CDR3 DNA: TGCGCCAGCAGCTTGGCACAGGGAGATTCACCCCTCCACTTT.

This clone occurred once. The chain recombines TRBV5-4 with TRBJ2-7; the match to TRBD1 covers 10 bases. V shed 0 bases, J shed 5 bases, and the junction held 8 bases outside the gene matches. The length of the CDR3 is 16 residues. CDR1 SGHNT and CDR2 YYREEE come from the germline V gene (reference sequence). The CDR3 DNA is TGTGCCAGCAGCTTGGCGGGACAGGGGAAGAACAACGAGCAGTACTTC. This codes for CASSLAGQGKNNEQYF.

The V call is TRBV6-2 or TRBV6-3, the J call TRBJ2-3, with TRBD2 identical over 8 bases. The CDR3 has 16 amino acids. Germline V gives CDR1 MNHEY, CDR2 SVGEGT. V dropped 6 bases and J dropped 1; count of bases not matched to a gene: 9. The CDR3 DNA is TGTGCCAGCAGCCCTCGGGGGGGTTGGGGCACAGATACGCAGTATTTT. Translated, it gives CASSPRGGWGTDTQYF.

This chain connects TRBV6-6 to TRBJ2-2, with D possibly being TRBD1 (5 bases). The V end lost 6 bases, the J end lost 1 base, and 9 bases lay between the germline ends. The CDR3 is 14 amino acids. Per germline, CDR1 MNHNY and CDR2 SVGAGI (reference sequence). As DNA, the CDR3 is TGTGCCAGCAGAGGGGAAAGGAACACCGGGGAGCTGTTTTTT. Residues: CASRGERNTGELFF.

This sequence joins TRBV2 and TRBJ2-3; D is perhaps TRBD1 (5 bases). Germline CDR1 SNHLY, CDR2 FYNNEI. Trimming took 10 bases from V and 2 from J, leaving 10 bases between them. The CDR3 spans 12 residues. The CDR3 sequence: CATRQSTDTQYF. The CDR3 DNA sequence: TGTGCCACTCGACAGTCCACAGATACGCAGTATTTT.

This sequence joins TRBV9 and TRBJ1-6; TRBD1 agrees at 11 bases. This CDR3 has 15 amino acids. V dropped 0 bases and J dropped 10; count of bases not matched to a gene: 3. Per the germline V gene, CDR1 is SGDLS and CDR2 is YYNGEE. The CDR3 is CASSVVGTGGSPLHF. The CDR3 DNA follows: TGTGCCAGCAGCGTAGTGGGGACAGGGGGATCACCCCTCCACTTT.

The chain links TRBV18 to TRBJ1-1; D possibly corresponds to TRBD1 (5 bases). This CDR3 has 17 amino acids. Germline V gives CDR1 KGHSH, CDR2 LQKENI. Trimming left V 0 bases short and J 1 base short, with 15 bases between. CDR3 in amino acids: CASSPPNGGLANTEAFF. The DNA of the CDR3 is TGTGCCAGCTCACCACCAAACGGGGGATTGGCGAACACTGAAGCTTTCTTT.

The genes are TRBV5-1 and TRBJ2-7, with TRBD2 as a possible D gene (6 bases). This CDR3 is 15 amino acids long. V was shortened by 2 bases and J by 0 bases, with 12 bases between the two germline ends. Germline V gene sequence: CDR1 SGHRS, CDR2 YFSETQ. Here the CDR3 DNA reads TGCGCCAGCAGCTTAGGCGGGGATAGCTCCTACGAGCAGTACTTC. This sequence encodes CASSLGGDSSYEQYF. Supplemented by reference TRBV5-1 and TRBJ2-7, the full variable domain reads KAGVTQTPRYLIKTRGQQVTLSCSPISGHRSVSWYQQTPGQGLQFLFEYFSETQRNKGNFPGRFSGRQFSNSRSEMNVSTLELGDSALYLCASSLGGDSSYEQYFGPGTRLTVT.

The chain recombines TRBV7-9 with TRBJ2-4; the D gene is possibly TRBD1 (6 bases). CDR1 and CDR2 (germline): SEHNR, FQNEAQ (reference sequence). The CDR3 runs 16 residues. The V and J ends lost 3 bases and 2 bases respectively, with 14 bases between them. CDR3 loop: CASSLGAGLTKNIQYF. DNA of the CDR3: TGTGCCAGCAGCTTGGGGGCAGGGTTAACCAAAAACATTCAGTACTTC.

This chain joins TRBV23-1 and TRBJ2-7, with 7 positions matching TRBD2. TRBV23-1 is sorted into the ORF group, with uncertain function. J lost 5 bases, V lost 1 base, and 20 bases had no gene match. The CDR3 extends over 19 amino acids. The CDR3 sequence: CASSQLTPGLKVLTNEQYF. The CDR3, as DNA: TGCGCCAGCAGTCAATTGACTCCGGGACTAAAGGTGTTAACGAACGAGCAGTACTTC.

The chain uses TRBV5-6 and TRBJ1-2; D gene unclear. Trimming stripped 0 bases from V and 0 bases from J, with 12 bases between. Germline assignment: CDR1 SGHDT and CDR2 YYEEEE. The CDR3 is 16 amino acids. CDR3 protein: CASSLGARSSNYGYTF. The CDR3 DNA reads TGTGCCAGCAGCTTGGGGGCCAGAAGTTCTAACTATGGCTACACCTTC.

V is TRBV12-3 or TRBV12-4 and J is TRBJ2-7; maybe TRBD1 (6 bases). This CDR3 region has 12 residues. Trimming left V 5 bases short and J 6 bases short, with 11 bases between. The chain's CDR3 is CASSPGQSEQYF. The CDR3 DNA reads TGTGCCAGCAGTCCCGGACAGAGCGAGCAGTACTTC.

In nucleotides, the CDR3 is TGTGCCAGTAGCCAGACAGGGAGGCAAGAGACCCAGTACTTC. This encodes CASSQTGRQETQYF. The V call is TRBV19, the J call TRBJ2-5; maybe TRBD1 (7 bases). Germline CDR1 is LNHDA and CDR2 is SQIVND (reference sequence). This CDR3 spans 14 amino acids. The V and J ends lost 6 bases and 2 bases respectively, with 13 bases between them. Combining the CDR3 with reference TRBV19 and TRBJ2-5 gives the whole variable domain DGGITQSPKYLFRKEGQNVTLSCEQNLNHDAMYWYRQDPGQGLRLIYYSQIVNDFQKGDIAEGYSVSREKKESFPLTVTSAQKNPTAFYLCASSQTGRQETQYFGPGTRLLVL.

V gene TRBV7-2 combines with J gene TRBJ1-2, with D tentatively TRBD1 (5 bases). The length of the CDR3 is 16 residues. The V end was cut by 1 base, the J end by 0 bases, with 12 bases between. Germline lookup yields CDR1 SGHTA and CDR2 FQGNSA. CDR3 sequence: CASSLGGGNPNYGYTF. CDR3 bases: TGTGCCAGCAGCTTAGGGGGGGGGAATCCTAACTATGGCTACACCTTC. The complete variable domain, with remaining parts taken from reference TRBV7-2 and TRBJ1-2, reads GAGVSQSPSNKVTEKGKDVELRCDPISGHTALYWYRQSLGQGLEFLIYFQGNSAPDKSGLPSDRFSAERTGGSVSTLTIQRTQQEDSAVYLCASSLGGGNPNYGYTFGSGTRLTVV.

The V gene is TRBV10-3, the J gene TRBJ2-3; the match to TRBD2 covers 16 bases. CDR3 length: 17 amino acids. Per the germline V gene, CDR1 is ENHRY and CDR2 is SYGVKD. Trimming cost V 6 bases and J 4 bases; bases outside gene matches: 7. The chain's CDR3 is CAISSGTSGRASDTQYF. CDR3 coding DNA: TGTGCCATCAGCTCCGGGACTAGCGGGAGGGCCTCAGATACGCAGTATTTT.

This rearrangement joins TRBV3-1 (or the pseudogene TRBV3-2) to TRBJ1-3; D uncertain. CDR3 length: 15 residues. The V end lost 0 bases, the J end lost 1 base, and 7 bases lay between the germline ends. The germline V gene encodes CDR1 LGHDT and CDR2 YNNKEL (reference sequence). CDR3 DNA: TGTGCCAGCAGCCAAGATCGGGTATCTGGAAACACCATATATTTT. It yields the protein CASSQDRVSGNTIYF.

For the CDR3, the DNA is TGTGCCAGCAGCGCATCGGGGGATACGCAGTATTTT. It yields the protein CASSASGDTQYF. V is TRBV2 and J is TRBJ2-3, with TRBD2 as a possible D gene (5 bases). Per the germline V gene, CDR1 is SNHLY and CDR2 is FYNNEI. CDR3 size: 12 residues. Trimming took 6 bases from V and 6 from J, leaving 10 bases between them.

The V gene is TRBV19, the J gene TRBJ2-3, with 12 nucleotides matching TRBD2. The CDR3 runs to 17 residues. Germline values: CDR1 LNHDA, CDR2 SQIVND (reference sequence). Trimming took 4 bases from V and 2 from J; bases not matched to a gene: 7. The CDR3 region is CASSSLLAGGPTDTQYF. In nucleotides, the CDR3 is TGTGCCAGTAGTAGCCTCCTAGCGGGGGGGCCCACAGATACGCAGTATTTT.

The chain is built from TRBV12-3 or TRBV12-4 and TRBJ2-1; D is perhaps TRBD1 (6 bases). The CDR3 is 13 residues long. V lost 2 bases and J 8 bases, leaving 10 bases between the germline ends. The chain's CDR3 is CASSLPHRDEQFF. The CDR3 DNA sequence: TGTGCCAGCAGTTTACCGCACAGGGATGAGCAGTTCTTC.

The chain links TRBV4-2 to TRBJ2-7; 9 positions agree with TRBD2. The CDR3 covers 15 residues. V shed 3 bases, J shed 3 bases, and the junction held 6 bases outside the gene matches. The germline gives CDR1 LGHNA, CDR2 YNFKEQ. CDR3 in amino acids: CASSQREGGFYEQYF. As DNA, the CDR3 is TGTGCCAGCAGCCAGCGGGAGGGCGGGTTCTACGAGCAGTACTTC.

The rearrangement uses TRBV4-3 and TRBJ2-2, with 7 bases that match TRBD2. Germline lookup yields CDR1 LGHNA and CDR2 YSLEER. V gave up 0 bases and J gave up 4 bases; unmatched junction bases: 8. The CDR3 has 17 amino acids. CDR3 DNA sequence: TGCGCCAGCAGCCAAGATCGGCTCAGGGAGGGCACCGGGGAGCTGTTTTTT. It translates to CASSQDRLREGTGELFF.

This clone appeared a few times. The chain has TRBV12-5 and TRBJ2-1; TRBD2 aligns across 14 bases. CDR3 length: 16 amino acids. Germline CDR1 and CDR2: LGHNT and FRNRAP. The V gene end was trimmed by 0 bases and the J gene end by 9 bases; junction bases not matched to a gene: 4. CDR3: CASGLVGLAGGPEQFF. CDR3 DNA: TGTGCTAGTGGTTTGGTAGGACTAGCGGGAGGTCCTGAGCAGTTCTTC.

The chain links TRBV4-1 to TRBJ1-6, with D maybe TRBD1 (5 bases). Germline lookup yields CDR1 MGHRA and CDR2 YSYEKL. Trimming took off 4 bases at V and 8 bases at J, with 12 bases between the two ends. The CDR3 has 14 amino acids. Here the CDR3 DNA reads TGCGCCAGCAGCCTTAGGGGTTCAGATTCACCCCTCCACTTT. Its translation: CASSLRGSDSPLHF.

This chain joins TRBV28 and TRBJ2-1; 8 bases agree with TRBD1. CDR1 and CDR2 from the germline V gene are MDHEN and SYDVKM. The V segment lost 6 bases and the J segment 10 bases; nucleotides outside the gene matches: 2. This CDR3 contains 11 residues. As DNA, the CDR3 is TGTGCCAGCAGGGACAGGGTAGAGCAGTTCTTC. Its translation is CASRDRVEQFF.

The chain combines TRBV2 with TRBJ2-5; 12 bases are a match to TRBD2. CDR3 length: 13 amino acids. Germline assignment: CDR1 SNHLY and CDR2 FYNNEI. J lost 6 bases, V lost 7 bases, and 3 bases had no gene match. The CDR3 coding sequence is TGTGCCAGCAATGGACTAGCGGGGCAGACCCAGTACTTC. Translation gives CASNGLAGQTQYF. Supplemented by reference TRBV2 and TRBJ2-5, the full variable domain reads EPEVTQTPSHQVTQMGQEVILRCVPISNHLYFYWYRQILGQKVEFLVSFYNNEISEKSEIFDDQFSVERPDGSNFTLKIRSTKLEDSAMYFCASNGLAGQTQYFGPGTRLLVL.